This passage covers 9 T cell receptor beta chains from one sample sequenced in a study of blood T cell repertoires in COVID-19. Produced via immunoSEQ multiplex PCR; TCRdb's table is partial and in-frame only. The sample consists of under 110,000 clones, approximately 89% of them appearing once. Material: peripheral blood. The receptors stem from a woman under 40 with acute or convalescent COVID-19.

Concerning this clone itself: In the same sample, other DNA sequences code for this CDR3. J is TRBJ1-5 and V is TRBV5-1; D ambiguous. The V and J ends lost 0 bases and 2 bases respectively, with 6 bases between them. From germline, CDR1 is SGHRS and CDR2 YFSETQ. This CDR3 has 14 residues. The CDR3 region is CASSLAGGNQPQHF. CDR3 DNA: TGCGCCAGCAGCTTGGCCGGGGGCAATCAGCCCCAGCATTTT.

V usage is TRBV28 and J usage is TRBJ1-2; D perhaps matches TRBD1 (6 bases). The CDR3 length is 13 residues. The germline CDR1 and CDR2 sequences are MDHEN and SYDVKM. Trimming took 4 bases from V and 13 from J, leaving 19 bases between them. The CDR3 reads CASSSPGTQWGTF. CDR3 DNA sequence: TGTGCCAGCAGTTCCCCCGGGACACAATGGGGCACCTTC.

This chain connects TRBV2 to TRBJ2-2; possible D gene TRBD1, 5 bases. V dropped 1 base and J dropped 6 bases, with 12 bases sitting between them. Germline lookup yields CDR1 SNHLY and CDR2 FYNNEI. This CDR3 spans 15 amino acids. The CDR3 loop is CASSEESGWAGELFF. The DNA of the CDR3 is TGTGCCAGCAGTGAAGAGTCAGGGTGGGCCGGGGAGCTGTTTTTT.

The chain uses TRBV7-6 and TRBJ2-2, with 8 bases that match TRBD1. J gave up 4 bases and V 2 bases, and 9 bases lay outside the gene matches. Germline V gives CDR1 SGHVS, CDR2 FNYEAQ. The CDR3 covers 17 residues. In DNA, the CDR3 is TGTGCCAGCAGCTTAATGGTGACAGGGGTACTCACCGGGGAGCTGTTTTTT. Amino acids: CASSLMVTGVLTGELFF.

The chain couples TRBV2 to TRBJ1-3; no definite D call. The germline V and J ends were trimmed by 0 bases and 0 bases, with 9 bases remaining between them. CDR3 size: 16 residues. Germline assignment: CDR1 SNHLY and CDR2 FYNNEI. The CDR3 coding sequence is TGTGCCAGCAGTGAAGCCTCCGGACTCTCTGGAAACACCATATATTTT. Amino acids: CASSEASGLSGNTIYF.

The V call is TRBV29-1, the J call TRBJ2-5, with D tentatively TRBD1 (5 bases). This CDR3 region has 12 residues. V was pared by 4 bases and J by 2 bases, with 8 bases between. The germline V gene encodes CDR1 SQVTM and CDR2 ANQGSEA. CDR3 nucleotide sequence: TGCAGCGTTGGACAGATACAAGAGACCCAGTACTTC. This translates into CSVGQIQETQYF.

V is TRBV19 and J is TRBJ2-2, with D possibly TRBD1 on 7 matching bases. Germline V gene data show CDR1 as LNHDA and CDR2 as SQIVND (reference sequence). This CDR3 contains 17 residues. Trimming shortened V by 5 bases and J by 5 bases, and 21 bases separated the two germline ends. Written as DNA, the CDR3 is TGTGCCAGTAGTCAGGGGGGCCTTAAGAGCCTGACCGGGGAGCTGTTTTTT. Protein sequence: CASSQGGLKSLTGELFF.

The table lists this clone with many counts. V and J are TRBV12-2 and TRBJ1-5; the table's D call TRBD1 went unverified against the DNA. TRBV12-2 constitutes a pseudogene. This CDR3 spans 15 amino acids. CDR3: CASRTRTVSNQPQHF. CDR3 nucleotide sequence: TGTGCAAGTCGCACCCGGACAGTCTCCAATCAGCCCCAGCATTTT.

This chain uses TRBV19 with TRBJ1-2; D remains unclear. The CDR3 consists of 13 residues. Germline assignment: CDR1 LNHDA and CDR2 SQIVND (reference sequence). V lost 2 bases and J 4 bases, leaving 8 bases between the germline ends. CDR3 nucleotides: TGTGCCAGTAGTATACCGGGGATCTATGGCTACACCTTC. Amino acids: CASSIPGIYGYTF.